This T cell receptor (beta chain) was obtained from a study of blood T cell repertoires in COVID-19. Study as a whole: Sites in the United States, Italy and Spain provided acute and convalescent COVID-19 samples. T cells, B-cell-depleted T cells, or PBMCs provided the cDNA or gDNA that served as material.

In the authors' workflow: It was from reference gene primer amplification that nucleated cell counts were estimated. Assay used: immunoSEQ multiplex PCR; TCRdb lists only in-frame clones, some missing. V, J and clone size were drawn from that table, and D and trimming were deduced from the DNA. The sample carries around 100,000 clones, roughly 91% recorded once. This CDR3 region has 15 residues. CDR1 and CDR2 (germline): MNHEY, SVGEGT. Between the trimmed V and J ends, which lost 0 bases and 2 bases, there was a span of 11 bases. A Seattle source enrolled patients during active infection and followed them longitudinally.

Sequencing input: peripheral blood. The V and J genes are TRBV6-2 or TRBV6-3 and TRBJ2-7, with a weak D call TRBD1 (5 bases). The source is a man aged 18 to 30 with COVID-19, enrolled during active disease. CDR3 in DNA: TGTGCCAGCAGTTACTCAAGGGGCCTCACCTACGAGCAGTACTTC. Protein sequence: CASSYSRGLTYEQYF.